This entry describes one T cell receptor (beta chain). These data originate in a study of resident and recirculating memory T cells in vitiligo. TCRdb's copy holds only in-frame clones and misses some; the assay was immunoSEQ multiplex PCR. This sample has 70,000 or so clones, with approximately 90% found just once. No vitiligo treatment was given during the prior three months. Germline lookup yields CDR1 SGHRS and CDR2 YFSETQ. Deletions cut 0 bases from V and 10 bases from J, with 14 bases between. The CDR3 extends over 15 amino acids. The chain has TRBV5-1 and TRBJ1-6; D is perhaps TRBD1 (6 bases). The receptor's source is a male donor with vitiligo. Sequencing was carried out using blood. DNA for the CDR3: TGCGCCAGCAGCTTGGAGGGCAGGGGCGGCTCACCCCTCCACTTT. Protein product: CASSLEGRGGSPLHF.